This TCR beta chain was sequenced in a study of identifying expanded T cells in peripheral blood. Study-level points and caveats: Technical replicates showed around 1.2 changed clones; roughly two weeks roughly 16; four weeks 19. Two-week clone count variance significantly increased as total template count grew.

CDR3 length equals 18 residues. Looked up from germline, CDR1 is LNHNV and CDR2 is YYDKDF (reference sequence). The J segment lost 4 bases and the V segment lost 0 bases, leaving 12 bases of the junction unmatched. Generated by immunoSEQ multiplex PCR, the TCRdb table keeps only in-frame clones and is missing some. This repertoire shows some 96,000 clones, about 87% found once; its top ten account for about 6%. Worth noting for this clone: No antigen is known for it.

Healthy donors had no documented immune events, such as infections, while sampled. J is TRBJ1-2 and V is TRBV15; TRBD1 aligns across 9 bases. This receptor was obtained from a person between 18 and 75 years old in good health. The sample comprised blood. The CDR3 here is CATSRDGTGRGGGYGYTF. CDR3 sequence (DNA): TGTGCCACCAGCAGAGATGGGACAGGGAGGGGCGGTGGCTATGGCTACACCTTC. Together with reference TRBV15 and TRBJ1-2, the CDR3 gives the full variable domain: DAMVIQNPRYQVTQFGKPVTLSCSQTLNHNVMYWYQQKSSQAPKLLFHYYDKDFNNEADTPDNFQSRRPNTSFCFLDIRSPGLGDTAMYLCATSRDGTGRGGGYGYTFGSGTRLTVV.